This TCR beta chain was documented in a study of graft-versus-host responses after intestinal transplantation. V was cut by 4 bases and J by 4 bases, with 18 bases left in between. The CDR3 consists of 16 residues. Looked up from germline, CDR1 is SGHRS and CDR2 is YFSETQ. Note on this clone: The antigen is not known.

Method: immunoSEQ multiplex PCR; TCRdb's copy keeps in-frame clones and lacks some. The sample includes approximately 120,000 clones, more than 90% of them seen just once. Study-wide points: Allograft clonal ratios (graft-versus-host to host-versus-graft) were high in patients who had graft-donor T cell macrochimerism. After transplant, early declines in HvG clones were associated with peak levels of circulating GvH clones.

This receptor was identified in a human donor who received an intestinal transplant. The sequences come from unstimulated CD4+ T cells sorted from spleen or lymph node cells, collected before intestinal transplant. This chain connects TRBV5-1 to TRBJ2-1, with a tentative D call TRBD2 (7 bases). In DNA, the CDR3 is TGCGCCAGCAGCCTCCAGGGGAGGGGAGGATACAATGAGCAGTTCTTC. It yields the protein CASSLQGRGGYNEQFF.